This T cell receptor (beta chain) appears in the sequencing data of a study of blood T cell repertoires in COVID-19. Looking at the study overall: Acute-phase and convalescent COVID-19 samples originated in the United States, Italy and Spain. In each case, the material was cDNA or gDNA derived from T cells, B-cell-depleted T cells, or PBMCs.

As handled by the study authors: Nucleated cell number was recorded as an estimate derived from reference gene primer amplification. Data came from immunoSEQ multiplex PCR; TCRdb stores just in-frame clones and leaves some out. The DNA gave D and trimming, while V, J and clone size come from that table. This table holds 55,000 to 80,000 clones, roughly nine tenths found once. V lost 3 bases and J lost 0; bases outside the gene matches: 5. CDR1 is KGHSH and CDR2 is LQKENI in the germline V gene. The CDR3 loop spans 15 amino acids. J is TRBJ2-7 and V is TRBV18; 7 bases agree with TRBD1. The source of this sequence is a man older than 75 with acute or convalescent COVID-19. The sequencing sample was made of peripheral blood. CDR3 region: CASSPTGASSYEQYF. The DNA for the CDR3 is TGTGCCAGCTCACCCACAGGGGCCAGCTCCTACGAGCAGTACTTC.